This TCR beta chain was recorded in a study of type 1 regulatory T cells. Background on the study: This in vitro CD4 product, T-allo10, is enriched for Tr1 cells and alloantigen-specific.

MiXCR was run by TCRdb on the reads, yielding one entry per CDR3 protein. Of about 23,000 distinct CDR3 sequences listed, approximately 51% are singletons. Trimming removed 6 bases at V and 6 bases at J, with 26 bases between. Looked up from germline, CDR1 is MNHEY and CDR2 is SVGAGI. The CDR3 is 17 amino acids. A few counts support this clonotype. What it binds is unknown. Sample: cultured T cells, either the whole culture or a sorted T cell fraction (not recorded which). The source of this sequence is a human donor in good health. V gene TRBV6-5 combines with J gene TRBJ1-2; D ambiguous. The CDR3 sequence: CASRPGDRGKGGNGYTF. Written as DNA, the CDR3 is TGTGCCAGCAGACCCGGAGATAGAGGGAAGGGAGGAAATGGCTACACCTTC.